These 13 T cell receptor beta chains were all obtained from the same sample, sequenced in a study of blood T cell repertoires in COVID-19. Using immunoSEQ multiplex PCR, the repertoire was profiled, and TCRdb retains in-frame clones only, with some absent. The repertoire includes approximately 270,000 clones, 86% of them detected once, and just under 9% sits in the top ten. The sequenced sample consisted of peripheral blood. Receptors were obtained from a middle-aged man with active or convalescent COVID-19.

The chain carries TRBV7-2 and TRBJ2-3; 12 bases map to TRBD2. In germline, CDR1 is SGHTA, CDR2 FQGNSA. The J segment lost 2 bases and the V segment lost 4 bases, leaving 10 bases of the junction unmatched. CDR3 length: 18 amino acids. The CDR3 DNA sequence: TGTGCCAGCAGCTCCGGACTAGCGGGGACCACCCCCACAGATACGCAGTATTTT. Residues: CASSSGLAGTTPTDTQYF. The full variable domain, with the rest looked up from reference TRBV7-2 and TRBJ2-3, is GAGVSQSPSNKVTEKGKDVELRCDPISGHTALYWYRQSLGQGLEFLIYFQGNSAPDKSGLPSDRFSAERTGGSVSTLTIQRTQQEDSAVYLCASSSGLAGTTPTDTQYFGPGTRLTVL.

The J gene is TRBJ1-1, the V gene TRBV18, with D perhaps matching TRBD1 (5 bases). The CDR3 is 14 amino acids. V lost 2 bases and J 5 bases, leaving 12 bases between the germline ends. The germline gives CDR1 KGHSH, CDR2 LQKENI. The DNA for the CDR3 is TGTGCCAGCTCACCAAATCTCGGGGGAACTGAAGCTTTCTTT. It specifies CASSPNLGGTEAFF.

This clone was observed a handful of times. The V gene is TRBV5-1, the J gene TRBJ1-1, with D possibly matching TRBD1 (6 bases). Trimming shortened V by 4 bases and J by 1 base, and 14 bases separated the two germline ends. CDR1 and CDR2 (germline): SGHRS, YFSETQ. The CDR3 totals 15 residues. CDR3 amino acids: CASSADARGNTEAFF. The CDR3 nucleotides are TGCGCCAGCAGCGCAGACGCCAGGGGGAACACTGAAGCTTTCTTT.

The CDR3 here is CASSNRGLFF. CDR3 sequence (DNA): TGCGCCAGCAGTAATAGAGGACTGTTTTTT. The gene calls are TRBV23-1 and TRBJ1-4; no clear D. TRBV23-1 falls under the ORF class, with uncertain function. V was pared by 5 bases and J by 13 bases, with 8 bases between. The CDR3 runs to 10 residues.

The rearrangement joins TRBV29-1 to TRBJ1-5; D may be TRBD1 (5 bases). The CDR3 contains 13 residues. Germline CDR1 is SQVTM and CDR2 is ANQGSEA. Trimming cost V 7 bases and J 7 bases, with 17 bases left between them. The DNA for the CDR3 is TGCAGCGCCCTTGGCAGGGAAGGACAGCCCCAGCATTTT. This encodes CSALGREGQPQHF.

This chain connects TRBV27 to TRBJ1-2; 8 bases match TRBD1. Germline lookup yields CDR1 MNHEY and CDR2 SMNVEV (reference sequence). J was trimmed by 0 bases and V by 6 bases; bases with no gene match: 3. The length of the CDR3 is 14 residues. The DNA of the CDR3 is TGTGCCAGCAGGCGGACAGGGCCTAACTATGGCTACACCTTC. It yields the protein CASRRTGPNYGYTF.

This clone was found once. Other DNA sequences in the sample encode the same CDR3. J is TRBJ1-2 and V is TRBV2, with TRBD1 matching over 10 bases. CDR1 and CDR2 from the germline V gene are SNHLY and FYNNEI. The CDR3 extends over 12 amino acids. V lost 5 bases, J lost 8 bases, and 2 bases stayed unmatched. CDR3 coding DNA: TGTGCCAGCAGTCGGGACAGGGGCGGCTACACCTTC. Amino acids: CASSRDRGGYTF.

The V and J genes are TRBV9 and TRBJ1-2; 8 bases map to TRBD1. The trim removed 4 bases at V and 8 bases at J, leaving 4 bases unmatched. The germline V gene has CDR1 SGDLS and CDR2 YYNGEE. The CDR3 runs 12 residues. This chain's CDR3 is CASSTGQGGYTF. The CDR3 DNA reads TGTGCCAGCAGCACCGGACAGGGAGGCTACACCTTC.

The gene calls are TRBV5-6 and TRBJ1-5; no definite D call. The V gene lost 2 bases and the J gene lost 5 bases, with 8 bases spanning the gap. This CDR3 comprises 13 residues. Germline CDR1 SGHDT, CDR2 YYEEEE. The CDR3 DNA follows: TGTGCCAGCAGCTTTGGGAGGCATCAGCCCCAGCATTTT. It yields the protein CASSFGRHQPQHF.

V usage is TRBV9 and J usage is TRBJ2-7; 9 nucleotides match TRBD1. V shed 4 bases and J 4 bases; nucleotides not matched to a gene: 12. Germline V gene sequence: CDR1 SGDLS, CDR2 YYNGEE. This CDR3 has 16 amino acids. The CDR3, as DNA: TGTGCCAGCAGCCCCCGGACAGGGGCCGGTATGTACGAGCAGTACTTC. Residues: CASSPRTGAGMYEQYF.

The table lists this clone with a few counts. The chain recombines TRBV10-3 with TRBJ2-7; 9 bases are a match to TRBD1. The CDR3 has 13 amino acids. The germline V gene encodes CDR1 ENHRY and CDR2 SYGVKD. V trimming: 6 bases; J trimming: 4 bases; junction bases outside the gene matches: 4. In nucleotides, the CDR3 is TGTGCCATCAGCTCCGGGACAGGGTACGAGCAGTACTTC. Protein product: CAISSGTGYEQYF.

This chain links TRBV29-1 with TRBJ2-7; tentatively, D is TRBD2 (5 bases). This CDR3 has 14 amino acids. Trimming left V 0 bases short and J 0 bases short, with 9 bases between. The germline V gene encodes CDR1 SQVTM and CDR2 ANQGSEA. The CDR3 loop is CSVEDQEDSYEQYF. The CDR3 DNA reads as TGCAGCGTTGAAGATCAGGAGGACTCCTACGAGCAGTACTTC.

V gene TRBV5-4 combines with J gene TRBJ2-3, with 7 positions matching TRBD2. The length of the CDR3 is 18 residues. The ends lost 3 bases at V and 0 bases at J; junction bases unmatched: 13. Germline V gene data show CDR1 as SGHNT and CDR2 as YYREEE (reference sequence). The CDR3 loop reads CASSSRYSSGESTDTQYF. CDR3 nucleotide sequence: TGTGCCAGCAGCTCTAGATACTCTAGCGGAGAGAGCACAGATACGCAGTATTTT.